The rows below give T cell receptor beta chains drawn from one sample of a study of cytomegalovirus exposure and HLA in healthy donors. Data came from immunoSEQ multiplex PCR; TCRdb stores just in-frame clones and leaves some out. The sample records about 130,000 clones, 75% to 85% being singletons. Specimen: PBMCs. The receptor source for this set is a woman under 30 in good health and CMV-seropositive. The CDR3 runs from the conserved cysteine through the conserved F or W. A D gene is named only where the DNA matches it firmly. Clone size is stated in some rows and not others, as once, few, many or a class when expanded.

TRBD2 | 16 | . | TRBJ2-2 | TRBV25-1 | CASRTAGGPNTGELFF
. | 14 | . | . | TRBV4-1 | CASSQELNSYEQYF
TRBD1 | 14 | . | TRBJ2-2 | TRBV6-5 | CASSRTGDTGELFF
. | 11 | . | TRBJ1-1 | TRBV4-1 | CASSHYTEAFF
TRBD1 | 14 | . | TRBJ2-5 | TRBV5-1 | CASSGTGDGETQYF
TRBD1 | 13 | . | TRBJ1-2 | TRBV27 | CASSFGTGNGYTF
. | 15 | once | TRBJ1-3 | TRBV18 | CASSPSTGSGNTIYF
. | 12 | . | TRBJ1-2 | TRBV5-1 | CASSPPSDGYTF
TRBD2 | 13 | once | TRBJ2-7 | TRBV4-1 | CASSLGLVSEQYF
TRBD2 | 16 | . | TRBJ2-3 | TRBV6-5 | CASSYGGLAVTDTQYF
. | 15 | few | TRBJ2-1 | TRBV2 | CASSDGLSSYNEQFF
. | 11 | . | TRBJ1-2 | TRBV2 | CASSTLFVDTF
. | 14 | . | TRBJ1-1 | TRBV27 | CASSPQGEWTEAFF
TRBD1 | 11 | . | TRBJ1-1 | TRBV20-1 | CSARDGQGAFF
TRBD1 | 14 | . | . | TRBV5-1 | CASSLGQGAYEQYF
TRBD1 | 15 | . | TRBJ1-5 | TRBV28 | CASSHGQASNQPQHF
. | 12 | . | TRBJ1-1 | TRBV7-9 | CSSSFGGTEAFF
TRBD1 | 13 | . | TRBJ1-6 | TRBV13 | CASSPGGDSPLHF
. | 17 | . | TRBJ2-1 | TRBV27 | CASSLTGVLPPYNEQFF
. | 14 | . | TRBJ2-2 | TRBV2 | CATGQSANTGELFF
TRBD2 | 14 | . | TRBJ2-7 | TRBV6-5 | CASSYGRGSYEQYF
. | 16 | . | TRBJ2-1 | TRBV7-2 | CASSLGFRGPDNEQFF
TRBD1 | 16 | once | TRBJ2-6 | TRBV6-5 | CASSYGTGSGANVLTF
TRBD1 | 15 | . | TRBJ2-5 | TRBV15 | CATSKTGTGVETQYF
TRBD1 | 14 | . | TRBJ2-7 | TRBV28 | CASSLQGVAYEQYF
TRBD1 | 15 | . | TRBJ2-7 | TRBV7-9 | CASSLIGQGAVEQYF
TRBD1 | 14 | . | TRBJ2-7 | TRBV4-1 | CASSQDQGADEQYF
. | 13 | . | TRBJ1-1 | TRBV13 | CASSGGSLTEAFF